One sample yielded the 5 T cell receptor beta chains listed below, sequenced in a study of T cells in Graves' hyperthyroidism and ophthalmopathy. What was amplified from RNA transcripts were TCR beta CDR3 regions. Primed by the HTBI set, a first-round RT-PCR was run on the TCR CDR3. MiXCR, applied by TCRdb to the multiplex PCR reads, yields one record per CDR3 protein. The sample shows around 760,000 distinct CDR3 sequences, roughly 32% of them seen only once. The sequencing input was blood. The receptors originated from a woman in her thirties or forties with Graves' hyperthyroidism.

This clonotype appeared many times. The chain combines TRBV6-4 with TRBJ1-6, with D tentatively TRBD1 (5 bases). V was trimmed by 3 bases and J by 13 bases, leaving 13 bases between them. This CDR3 is 13 amino acids long. CDR1 is MRHNA, CDR2 SNTAGT, per germline. In DNA, the CDR3 is TGTGCCAGCAGTGATCAGTCAGGGTCCCCCCTCCACTTT. Residues: CASSDQSGSPLHF.

At least ten counts were recorded for this clonotype. The chain employs TRBV16 and TRBJ2-7; 9 positions match TRBD1. V shed 0 bases and J 12 bases; nucleotides not matched to a gene: 6. CDR3 length: 13 amino acids. Per the germline V gene, CDR1 is KGHSY and CDR2 is FQNENV. CDR3 region: CASSQSKGTGLYF. CDR3 nucleotides: TGTGCCAGCAGCCAATCGAAAGGGACAGGGCTGTACTTC.

This clonotype appeared a single time. V usage is TRBV5-6 and J usage is TRBJ2-3; 13 positions agree with TRBD2. V trimming: 3 bases; J trimming: 6 bases; junction bases outside the gene matches: 7. The CDR3 runs to 16 residues. Per the germline V gene, CDR1 is SGHDT and CDR2 is YYEEEE. The CDR3 sequence is CASSYRLAGGQDTQYF. CDR3 nucleotides: TGTGCCAGCAGCTATAGACTAGCGGGGGGCCAGGATACGCAGTATTTT.

This clonotype was recorded many times. V is TRBV20-1 and J is TRBJ1-2; D is ambiguous. V shed 0 bases and J shed 7 bases, with 3 bases lying between them. The CDR3 sequence is 10 residues long. The germline CDR1 and CDR2 sequences are DFQATT and SNEGSKA (reference sequence). The CDR3 sequence is CSARDAGYTF. Written as DNA, the CDR3 is TGCAGTGCTAGAGACGCTGGCTACACCTTC.

The sample holds many counts of this clonotype. This sequence joins TRBV7-2 and TRBJ1-5, with D hard to call. Germline CDR1 SGHTA, CDR2 FQGNSA. CDR3 length: 12 residues. Between the trimmed V and J ends, which lost 3 bases and 3 bases, there was a span of 3 bases. The CDR3 bases are TGTGCCAGCAGCTTTTACAATCAGCCCCAGCATTTT. It encodes CASSFYNQPQHF.